These T cell receptor beta chains were read from a single sample in a study of cytomegalovirus exposure and HLA in healthy donors. Generated by immunoSEQ multiplex PCR, the TCRdb table keeps only in-frame clones and is missing some. Among approximately 110,000 clones listed, around 79% were seen once. The sequencing sample was made of PBMCs. Source of these receptors: a woman in her forties in good health and CMV-seronegative. The CDR3 runs from the conserved cysteine through the conserved F or W. The D gene is left open where the match is weak. The listing skips clone size in some rows; elsewhere it reads once, few, many or a size class.

J,V,size,D,CDR3,DNA
TRBJ2-2,TRBV2,.,TRBD1,CASRDGTGLTGELFF,TGTGCCAGCAGGGACGGGACAGGCCTCACCGGGGAGCTGTTTTTT
TRBJ1-2,TRBV2,.,TRBD1,CASSGDRVNYGYTF,TGTGCCAGCAGTGGGGACAGGGTCAACTATGGCTACACCTTC
TRBJ2-1,TRBV7-9,.,.,CASRSSAYSYNEQFF,TGTGCCAGCAGGTCTAGCGCCTATTCCTACAATGAGCAGTTCTTC
TRBJ2-7,TRBV19,once,TRBD2,CASSPTSGRYYEQYF,TGTGCCAGTAGTCCCACTAGCGGGAGGTATTACGAGCAGTACTTC
TRBJ2-3,TRBV11-3,.,TRBD1,CASSLRGQGEDTQYF,TGTGCCAGCAGCTTAAGGGGACAGGGTGAAGATACGCAGTATTTT
TRBJ1-2,TRBV6-5,.,.,CASSYSAGRDPYGYTF,TGTGCCAGCAGTTACTCGGCAGGGAGGGACCCTTATGGCTACACCTTC
TRBJ1-4,TRBV19,.,.,CATQGVEKLFF,TGTGCCACACAAGGGGTGGAAAAACTGTTTTTT
TRBJ2-7,TRBV7-9,.,TRBD1,CASSLIGGQGSYEQYF,TGTGCCAGCAGCTTAATCGGCGGACAGGGCTCCTACGAGCAGTACTTC
TRBJ1-4,TRBV11-2,once,TRBD1,CASSLAPGGGEKLFF,TGTGCCAGCAGCTTAGCCCCAGGGGGCGGTGAAAAACTGTTTTTT
TRBJ2-1,TRBV10-3,.,TRBD2,CAIRPGLKTSGRPLFYNEQFF,TGTGCCATCAGACCGGGACTCAAGACTAGCGGGAGGCCCCTCTTCTACAATGAGCAGTTCTTC
TRBJ1-2,TRBV20-1,.,.,CSASGDYGYTF,TGCAGTGCTAGCGGTGATTATGGCTACACCTTC
TRBJ2-1,TRBV7-3,.,TRBD2,CASSLTSGGAANEQFF,TGTGCCAGCAGCTTGACTAGCGGGGGGGCCGCTAATGAGCAGTTCTTC
TRBJ2-7,TRBV4-3,.,TRBD1,CASSQDRDSSYEQYF,TGCGCCAGCAGCCAAGATCGGGACAGCTCCTACGAGCAGTACTTC
TRBJ2-7,TRBV27,.,.,CASSFGPGLTIEQYF,TGTGCCAGCAGTTTCGGACCGGGACTCACCATCGAGCAGTACTTC
TRBJ2-2,TRBV9,.,TRBD2,CASSQRTSGRYRELFF,TGTGCCAGCAGCCAAAGGACTAGCGGGAGATACCGGGAGCTGTTTTTT
TRBJ2-7,TRBV11-2,.,TRBD1,CASTQTEGAEQYF,TGTGCCAGCACCCAAACCGAGGGGGCCGAGCAGTACTTC
TRBJ2-5,TRBV29-1,few,TRBD2,CSVVQGLAGGVETQYF,TGCAGCGTTGTCCAGGGACTAGCGGGGGGGGTGGAGACCCAGTACTTC
TRBJ2-2,TRBV18,few,TRBD2,CASSPRSGGRTGELFF,TGTGCCAGCTCACCACGTAGCGGGGGCCGGACCGGGGAGCTGTTTTTT
TRBJ2-1,TRBV5-4,.,.,CASSSGNGRGEQFF,TGTGCCAGCAGCTCGGGTAACGGACGGGGTGAGCAGTTCTTC
TRBJ1-5,TRBV6-6,.,TRBD1,CASSLGQGSNQPQHF,TGTGCCAGCAGTTTGGGACAGGGAAGCAATCAGCCCCAGCATTTT
TRBJ1-2,TRBV6-5,few,.,CASSYSMTENYGYTF,TGTGCCAGCAGTTACTCGATGACGGAGAACTATGGCTACACCTTC
TRBJ1-2,TRBV19,.,.,CASSIGGRGYGYTF,TGTGCCAGTAGTATCGGCGGGCGCGGCTATGGCTACACCTTC
TRBJ2-7,TRBV28,.,TRBD1,CASSPPGQGFSEQYF,TGTGCCAGCAGTCCGCCGGGACAGGGCTTCTCCGAGCAGTACTTC
TRBJ1-2,TRBV23-1,once,.,CASSQSTPSWVRGYTF,TGCGCCAGCAGTCAATCGACACCCAGCTGGGTCCGAGGCTACACCTTC
TRBJ1-5,TRBV28,.,TRBD1,CASRPGQVNQPQHF,TGTGCCAGCAGACCGGGACAGGTCAATCAGCCCCAGCATTTT
TRBJ2-5,TRBV29-1,few,.,CSVAEAEPETQYF,TGCAGCGTTGCGGAAGCGGAGCCAGAGACCCAGTACTTC
TRBJ1-5,TRBV7-8,.,.,CASSLGREGQPQHF,TGTGCCAGCAGCCTAGGCCGGGAAGGCCAGCCCCAGCATTTT
TRBJ1-2,TRBV9,.,.,CASSVDGGGGTNF,TGTGCCAGCAGCGTAGATGGAGGGGGGGGGACCAACTTC
TRBJ1-1,TRBV6-6,.,.,CASSYSSFTEAFF,TGTGCCAGCAGTTACTCGTCCTTCACTGAAGCTTTCTTT
TRBJ1-5,TRBV6-5,few,TRBD1,CASRRGQGDFQPQHF,TGTGCCAGCAGACGGGGACAGGGGGATTTTCAGCCCCAGCATTTT
TRBJ1-2,TRBV2,.,.,CASQQGEAGYTF,TGTGCCAGTCAACAGGGCGAGGCGGGCTACACCTTC
TRBJ2-3,TRBV14,.,TRBD2,CATSRGGSTDTQYF,TGTGCCACCTCACGGGGGGGCAGCACAGATACGCAGTATTTT
TRBJ2-7,TRBV7-9,.,.,CASSSSSYEQYF,TGTGCCAGCAGCTCCAGCTCCTACGAGCAGTACTTC
TRBJ2-2,TRBV5-1,.,TRBD1,CASSPGTVAGELFF,TGCGCCAGCAGCCCAGGGACAGTTGCCGGGGAGCTGTTTTTT
TRBJ2-3,TRBV6-1,.,.,CASSELFGGSTDTQYF,TGTGCCAGCAGTGAACTCTTTGGAGGGAGCACAGATACGCAGTATTTT
TRBJ2-1,TRBV2,once,.,CASSVGAGERGNEQFF,TGTGCCAGCAGTGTAGGGGCAGGGGAGCGGGGCAATGAGCAGTTCTTC
TRBJ1-6,TRBV18,.,TRBD1,CASSPQQGNSPLHF,TGTGCCAGCTCACCACAACAGGGGAATTCACCCCTCCACTTT
TRBJ1-1,TRBV4-1,.,.,CASRFGVGTEAFF,TGCGCCAGCAGATTCGGGGTAGGGACTGAAGCTTTCTTT